This TCR beta chain was recovered during a study of shared clonotypes between healthy human individuals. Study findings and constraints: It was the non-shared clonotypes that had lower generation probabilities than clonotypes shared by all four donors. Investigators collected only blood, and repertoires in tissues likely differ.

Here immunoSEQ multiplex PCR was the method, and the copy in TCRdb shows in-frame clones only, minus some. The sample carries 550,000 to 800,000 clones, roughly 70% recorded once. The CDR3 extends over 17 amino acids. Germline assignment: CDR1 MDHEN and CDR2 SYDVKM. The V and J ends lost 1 base and 4 bases respectively, with 19 bases between them. The donors, healthy adults who were HIV-negative, had experienced no recent acute infections or vaccinations. This clone was detected many times. Its antigen is currently unknown. The source is a woman between 25 and 40 years old in good health. This chain joins TRBV28 and TRBJ1-2, with D maybe TRBD1 (5 bases). Material: memory CD4+ T cells sorted from blood. Subset indicated: CD45RA-negative fraction. CDR3 protein: CASSLLVFIGGGYGYTF. CDR3 nucleotide sequence: TGTGCCAGCAGTTTATTAGTGTTCATCGGGGGAGGCTATGGCTACACCTTC.